These 17 T cell receptor beta chains were all obtained from the same sample, sequenced in a study of cytomegalovirus exposure and HLA in healthy donors. The PCR made use of 60 Vbeta and 13 Jbeta primers. Measured with immunoSEQ multiplex PCR; TCRdb has only the in-frame clones, and not every one. The table lists tens of thousands of clones, 70% to 90% of them singletons. The sample comprised PBMCs. The receptors here all came from a human donor in good health.

The rearrangement joins TRBV28 to TRBJ2-7; no clear D gene. Germline CDR1 MDHEN, CDR2 SYDVKM. There are 12 residues in the CDR3. Trimming left V 7 bases short and J 6 bases short, with 13 bases between. The CDR3 region is CASTPPSSEQYF. The CDR3 nucleotides read TGTGCCAGCACCCCCCCGAGTTCCGAGCAGTACTTC. The whole variable domain, remainder taken from reference TRBV28 and TRBJ2-7, is DVKVTQSSRYLVKRTGEKVFLECVQDMDHENMFWYRQDPGLGLRLIYFSYDVKMKEKGDIPEGYSVSREKKERFSLILESASTNQTSMYLCASTPPSSEQYFGPGTRLTVT.

This chain links TRBV7-2 with TRBJ2-3, with 13 bases aligning to TRBD2. Unmatched junction bases numbered 9, after V lost 3 bases and J lost 3 bases. Per germline, CDR1 SGHTA and CDR2 FQGNSA. The CDR3 contains 18 residues. CDR3 bases: TGTGCCAGCAGCTTGGCACTAGCGGGGGGGAGGGCGACAGATACGCAGTATTTT. This gives the protein CASSLALAGGRATDTQYF.

V and J are TRBV7-3 and TRBJ1-5; D not certain. The CDR3 length is 13 residues. In germline, CDR1 is SGHTA, CDR2 FQGTGA. V was trimmed by 5 bases and J by 3 bases, leaving 8 bases between them. In DNA, the CDR3 is TGTGCCAGCAGCCCAACATTCAATCAGCCCCAGCATTTT. Its protein is CASSPTFNQPQHF.

This chain connects TRBV4-1 to TRBJ1-2, with 9 positions matching TRBD1. This CDR3 has 14 residues. Germline V CDR1 and CDR2: MGHRA, YSYEKL. The V and J ends lost 4 bases and 3 bases, in that order; junction bases with no gene match: 3. CDR3 protein: CASSRTGAYYGYTF. As DNA, the CDR3 is TGCGCCAGCAGCCGGACAGGGGCCTACTATGGCTACACCTTC.

V gene TRBV6-1 combines with J gene TRBJ1-3, with D uncertain. The CDR3 is made up of 14 amino acids. Trimming pared 3 bases from V and 0 bases from J, leaving 6 bases between. CDR1 MNHNS and CDR2 SASEGT come from the germline V gene. CDR3 sequence: CASSDSLSGNTIYF. CDR3 nucleotides: TGTGCCAGCAGTGATTCCCTCTCTGGAAACACCATATATTTT.

The chain uses TRBV6-6 and TRBJ1-2; TRBD1 agrees at 12 bases. The CDR3 has 16 amino acids. Germline V gene sequence: CDR1 MNHNY, CDR2 SVGAGI (reference sequence). V shed 5 bases, J shed 8 bases, and the junction held 12 bases outside the gene matches. CDR3 in DNA: TGTGCCAGCAGTCGCGCGGGACAGGGGGCGATTAGCGGCTACACCTTC. Protein sequence: CASSRAGQGAISGYTF.

V and J are TRBV7-9 and TRBJ1-1; D remains ambiguous. The CDR3 extends over 16 amino acids. V gave up 5 bases and J gave up 2 bases, with 18 bases separating them. In germline, CDR1 is SEHNR, CDR2 FQNEAQ (reference sequence). For the CDR3, the DNA is TGTGCCAGCAGCCGAGTGGGAGGCGGAGGTAACACTGAAGCTTTCTTT. This codes for CASSRVGGGGNTEAFF. Full variable domain (missing parts from reference TRBV7-9 and TRBJ1-1): DTGVSQNPRHKITKRGQNVTFRCDPISEHNRLYWYRQTLGQGPEFLTYFQNEAQLEKSRLLSDRFSAERPKGSFSTLEIQRTEQGDSAMYLCASSRVGGGGNTEAFFGQGTRLTVV.

Here the CDR3 DNA reads TGTGCCAGCAGCCCAAGGGAGCGGTCCGTCTACGAGCAGTACTTC. Protein product: CASSPRERSVYEQYF. The rearrangement joins TRBV7-8 to TRBJ2-7, with D possibly TRBD2 on 5 matching bases. V was pared by 5 bases and J by 3 bases, with 17 bases between. The CDR3 spans 15 residues. CDR1 and CDR2 (germline): SGHVS, FQNEAQ.

The V call is TRBV6-5, the J call TRBJ2-5; possible D gene TRBD1, 6 bases. Germline V gene sequence: CDR1 MNHEY, CDR2 SVGAGI. This CDR3 has 14 residues. V lost 3 bases to trimming and J lost 3 bases, with 11 bases between them. CDR3 sequence: CASSYTEGEETQYF. For the CDR3, the DNA is TGTGCCAGCAGTTATACCGAGGGGGAAGAGACCCAGTACTTC.

The rearrangement links TRBV2 to TRBJ2-2; D ambiguous. CDR1 and CDR2 (germline): SNHLY, FYNNEI. CDR3 length: 14 residues. The V end was cut by 4 bases, the J end by 2 bases, with 8 bases between. This chain's CDR3 is CASSGPENTGELFF. Written as DNA, the CDR3 is TGTGCCAGCAGTGGTCCAGAAAACACCGGGGAGCTGTTTTTT. The full variable domain, rest sourced from reference TRBV2 and TRBJ2-2, is EPEVTQTPSHQVTQMGQEVILRCVPISNHLYFYWYRQILGQKVEFLVSFYNNEISEKSEIFDDQFSVERPDGSNFTLKIRSTKLEDSAMYFCASSGPENTGELFFGEGSRLTVL.

This clone was seen only a few times. The V and J genes are TRBV5-8 and TRBJ2-2, with 10 bases aligning to TRBD1. The CDR3 has 17 amino acids. The trim removed 4 bases at V and 0 bases at J, leaving 6 bases unmatched. Germline V gene data show CDR1 as SGHTS and CDR2 as YDEGEE. DNA of the CDR3: TGTGCCAGCAGCCTGACAGGGGGCACAACGAACACCGGGGAGCTGTTTTTT. Residues: CASSLTGGTTNTGELFF.

This chain links TRBV15 with TRBJ1-3; 10 bases map to TRBD1. The CDR3 spans 15 residues. V lost 5 bases and J lost 4; bases outside the gene matches: 5. Germline lookup yields CDR1 LNHNV and CDR2 YYDKDF (reference sequence). DNA of the CDR3: TGTGCCACCAGCCAAGACAGGGGGCCAGGAAACACCATATATTTT. This gives the protein CATSQDRGPGNTIYF.

The genes are TRBV9 and TRBJ2-5; the D gene is possibly TRBD2 (6 bases). V lost 0 bases, J lost 1 base, and 10 bases lay in between. CDR3 size: 15 residues. The germline CDR1 and CDR2 sequences are SGDLS and YYNGEE. The CDR3 spells CASSVVGGGQETQYF. The CDR3 nucleotides read TGTGCCAGCAGCGTAGTCGGGGGAGGCCAAGAGACCCAGTACTTC.

This clone was seen just once. This rearrangement joins TRBV18 to TRBJ2-7, with 9 bases matching TRBD1. CDR1 is KGHSH and CDR2 is LQKENI in the germline V gene. CDR3 length equals 15 residues. V was pared by 1 base and J by 4 bases, with 5 bases of the junction left unmatched. The CDR3 coding sequence is TGTGCCAGCTCACCACAACAGGGGGCTGAGTACGAGCAGTACTTC. Translating it yields CASSPQQGAEYEQYF.

This chain links TRBV6-4 with TRBJ1-1; D call uncertain. Germline CDR1 reads MRHNA; CDR2 reads SNTAGT. The CDR3 consists of 12 residues. Between the trimmed V and J ends, which lost 6 bases and 3 bases, there was a span of 8 bases. The chain's CDR3 is CASRFEDTEAFF. The DNA for the CDR3 is TGTGCCAGCAGGTTCGAGGACACTGAAGCTTTCTTT.

The chain employs TRBV6-1 and TRBJ1-1, with D unresolved. The CDR3 is 14 residues long. Trimming left V 6 bases short and J 4 bases short, with 15 bases between. Germline-derived CDR1 and CDR2 are MNHNS and SASEGT. The CDR3 DNA reads TGTGCCAGCAGCCTAGAGATCTTCGGCACTGAAGCTTTCTTT. It codes for CASSLEIFGTEAFF.

The chain joins TRBV18 to TRBJ1-6; perhaps TRBD1 as D (5 bases). Germline V gives CDR1 KGHSH, CDR2 LQKENI. The CDR3 has 14 amino acids. V was pared by 3 bases and J by 6 bases, with 9 bases between. DNA for the CDR3: TGTGCCAGCTCACCGGGGCAGGTTAATTCACCCCTCCACTTT. Translation: CASSPGQVNSPLHF.